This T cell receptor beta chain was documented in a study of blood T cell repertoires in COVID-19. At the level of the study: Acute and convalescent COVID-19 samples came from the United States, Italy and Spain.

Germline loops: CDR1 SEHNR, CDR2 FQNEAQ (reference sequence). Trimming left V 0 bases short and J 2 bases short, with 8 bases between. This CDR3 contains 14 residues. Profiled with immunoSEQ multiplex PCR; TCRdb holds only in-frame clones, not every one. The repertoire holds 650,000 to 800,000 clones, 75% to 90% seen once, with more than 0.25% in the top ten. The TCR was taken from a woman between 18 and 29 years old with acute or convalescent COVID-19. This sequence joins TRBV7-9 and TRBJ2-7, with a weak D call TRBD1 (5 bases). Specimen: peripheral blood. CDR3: CASSLASGTYEQYF. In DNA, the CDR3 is TGTGCCAGCAGCTTAGCCTCAGGGACCTACGAGCAGTACTTC. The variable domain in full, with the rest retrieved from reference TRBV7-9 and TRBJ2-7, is DTGVSQNPRHKITKRGQNVTFRCDPISEHNRLYWYRQTLGQGPEFLTYFQNEAQLEKSRLLSDRFSAERPKGSFSTLEIQRTEQGDSAMYLCASSLASGTYEQYFGPGTRLTVT.